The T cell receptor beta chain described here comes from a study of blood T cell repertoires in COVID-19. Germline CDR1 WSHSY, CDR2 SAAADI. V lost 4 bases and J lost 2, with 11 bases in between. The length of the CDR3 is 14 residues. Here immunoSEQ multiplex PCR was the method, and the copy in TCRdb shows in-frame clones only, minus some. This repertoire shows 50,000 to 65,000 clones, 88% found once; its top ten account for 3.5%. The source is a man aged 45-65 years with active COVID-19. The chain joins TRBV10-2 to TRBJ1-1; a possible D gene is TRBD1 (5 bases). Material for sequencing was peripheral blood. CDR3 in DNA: TGCGCCAGCAGTGTAGGGGTAACCAACACTGAAGCTTTCTTT. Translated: CASSVGVTNTEAFF.